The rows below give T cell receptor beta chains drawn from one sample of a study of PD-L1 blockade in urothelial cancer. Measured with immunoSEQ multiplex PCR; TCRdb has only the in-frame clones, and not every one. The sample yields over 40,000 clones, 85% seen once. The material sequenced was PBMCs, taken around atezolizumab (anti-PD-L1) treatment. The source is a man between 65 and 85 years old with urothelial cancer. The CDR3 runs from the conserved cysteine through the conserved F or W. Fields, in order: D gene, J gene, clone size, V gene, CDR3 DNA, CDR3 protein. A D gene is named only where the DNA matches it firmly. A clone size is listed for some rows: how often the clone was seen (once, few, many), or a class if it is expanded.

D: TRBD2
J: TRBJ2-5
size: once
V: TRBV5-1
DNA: TGCGCCAGCAGCTCCGGCCGACTAGCCTCTCAAGAGACCCAGTACTTC
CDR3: CASSSGRLASQETQYF

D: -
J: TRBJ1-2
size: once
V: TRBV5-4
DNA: TGTGCCAGCAGCTTGGCCTTGGCAGGGGATAGGAATGGCTACACCTTC
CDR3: CASSLALAGDRNGYTF

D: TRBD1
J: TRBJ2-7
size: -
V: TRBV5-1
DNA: TGCGCCAGCAGCTCCGGGACAGTAGAGGACGAGCAGTACTTC
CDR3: CASSSGTVEDEQYF

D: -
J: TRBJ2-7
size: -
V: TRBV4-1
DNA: TGCGCCAGCAGCCGTACCATCGGGGACTCCTACGAGCAGTACTTC
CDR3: CASSRTIGDSYEQYF

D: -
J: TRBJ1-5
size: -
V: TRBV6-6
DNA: TGTGCCAGCAGTCCCCAGGACTGGGACAATCAGCCCCAGCATTTT
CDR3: CASSPQDWDNQPQHF

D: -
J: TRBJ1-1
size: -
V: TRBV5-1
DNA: TGCGCCAGCAGCCCTACAGGAATGAACACTGAAGCTTTCTTT
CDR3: CASSPTGMNTEAFF

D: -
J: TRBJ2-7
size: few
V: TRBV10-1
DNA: TGCGCCAGCAGTGCGGGACAAACCTACGAGCAGTACTTC
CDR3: CASSAGQTYEQYF

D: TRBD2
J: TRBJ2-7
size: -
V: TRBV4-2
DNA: TGTGCCAGCAGCCAAGTCTTAACTAGCGGATCCTACGAGCAGTACTTC
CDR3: CASSQVLTSGSYEQYF

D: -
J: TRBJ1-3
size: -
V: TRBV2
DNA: TGTGCCAGCAGTGAAGTACACTCTGGAAACACCATATATTTT
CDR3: CASSEVHSGNTIYF

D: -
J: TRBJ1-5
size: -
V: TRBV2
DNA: TGTGCCAGTTTAGGACAGCTTAATCAGCCCCAGCATTTT
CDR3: CASLGQLNQPQHF

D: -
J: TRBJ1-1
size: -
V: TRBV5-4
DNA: TGTGCCAGCAGCTTGGAGAGGGTGGGCACTGAAGCTTTCTTT
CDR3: CASSLERVGTEAFF

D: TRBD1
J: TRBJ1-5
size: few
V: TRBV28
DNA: TGTGCCAGCAGTAAACAGGGGAGCAATCAGCCCCAGCATTTT
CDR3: CASSKQGSNQPQHF

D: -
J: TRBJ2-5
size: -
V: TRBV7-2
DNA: TGTGCCAGCAGCTCTTTGGCGGGGAAGGAGGAGACCCAGTACTTC
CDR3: CASSSLAGKEETQYF

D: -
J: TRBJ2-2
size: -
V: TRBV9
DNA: TGTGCCAGCAGCGTAGTAAACGGAGACACCGGGGAGCTGTTTTTT
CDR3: CASSVVNGDTGELFF

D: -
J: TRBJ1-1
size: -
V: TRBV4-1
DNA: TGCGCTATATATACCGGCCTCGATTGGAGGGGGAACACTGAAGCTTTCTTT
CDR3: CAIYTGLDWRGNTEAFF

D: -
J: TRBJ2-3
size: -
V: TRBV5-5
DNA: TGTGCCAGCAGCACTGGTGGCTACCAAGAGGGGGTTGGCCCCACAGATACGCAGTATTTT
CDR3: CASSTGGYQEGVGPTDTQYF

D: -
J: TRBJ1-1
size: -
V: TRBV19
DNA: TGTGCCAGTAGTATAGCAGGGGCAACTGAAGCTTTCTTT
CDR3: CASSIAGATEAFF

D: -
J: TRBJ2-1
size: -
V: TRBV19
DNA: TGTGCCAGTAGTATGACAGTGGGAAATGAGCAGTTCTTC
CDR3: CASSMTVGNEQFF

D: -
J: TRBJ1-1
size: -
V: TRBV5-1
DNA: TGCGCCAGCAGCAGCGGGAACACTGAAGCTTTCTTT
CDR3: CASSSGNTEAFF

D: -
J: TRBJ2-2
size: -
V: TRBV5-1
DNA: TGCGCCAGCAGCCTCACCTGGGCGACCGGGGAGCTGTTTTTT
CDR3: CASSLTWATGELFF

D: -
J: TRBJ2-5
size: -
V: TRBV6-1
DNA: TGTGCCAGCAGTGAATATGGGGGCGGGAGACCTGAGACCCAGTACTTC
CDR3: CASSEYGGGRPETQYF

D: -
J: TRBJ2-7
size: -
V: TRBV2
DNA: TGTGCCAGCAGCGGTACTGGCGAGCAGTACTTC
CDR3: CASSGTGEQYF

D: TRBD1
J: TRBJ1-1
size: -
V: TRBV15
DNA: TGTGCCACCAGCTTCGGGACAGGTGAGATGAACACTGAAGCTTTCTTT
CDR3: CATSFGTGEMNTEAFF

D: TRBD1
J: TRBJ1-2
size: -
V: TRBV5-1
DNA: TGCGCCAGCAGCCCATCGACAGGGGCTAACTATGGCTACACCTTC
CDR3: CASSPSTGANYGYTF

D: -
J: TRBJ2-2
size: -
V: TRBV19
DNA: TGTGCCTCGGGGGCAGGGGGTTTCACCGGGGAGCTGTTTTTT
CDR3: CASGAGGFTGELFF

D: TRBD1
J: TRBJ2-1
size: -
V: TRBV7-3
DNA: TGTGCCAGCAGCGCAGACAGGGGCAGCTACAATGAGCAGTTCTTC
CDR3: CASSADRGSYNEQFF

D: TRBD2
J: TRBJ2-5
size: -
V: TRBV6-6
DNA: TGTGCCAGCACTCCTAGCGGGAGGCAAAACGGAGAGACCCAGTACTTC
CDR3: CASTPSGRQNGETQYF

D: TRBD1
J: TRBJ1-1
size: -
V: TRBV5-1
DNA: TGCGCCAGCAGCTCCGAGGGGGCAAGGGACACTGAAGCTTTCTTT
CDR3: CASSSEGARDTEAFF